Shown below are 6 T cell receptor beta chains from a single sample sequenced in a study of T cell responses to AZD1222 COVID-19 vaccine. Generated by immunoSEQ multiplex PCR, the TCRdb table keeps only in-frame clones and is missing some. The sample lists about 120,000 clones, about 91% seen once, with under 3.5% in the top ten. The material sequenced was peripheral blood, taken on day 0 of AZD1222 vaccination. The receptors were gathered from an adult in good health.

This rearrangement joins TRBV19 to TRBJ2-7; 8 bases match TRBD2. The CDR3 consists of 13 residues. Trimming at V came to 2 bases and at J to 6 bases, leaving 3 bases not matched to a gene. Per the germline V gene, CDR1 is LNHDA and CDR2 is SQIVND (reference sequence). The CDR3 DNA reads TGTGCCAGTAGTATACCGGGAGGGGTCGAGCAGTACTTC. Amino acid sequence: CASSIPGGVEQYF. The entire variable domain, with the rest obtained from reference TRBV19 and TRBJ2-7, is as follows: DGGITQSPKYLFRKEGQNVTLSCEQNLNHDAMYWYRQDPGQGLRLIYYSQIVNDFQKGDIAEGYSVSREKKESFPLTVTSAQKNPTAFYLCASSIPGGVEQYFGPGTRLTVT.

The chain couples TRBV25-1 to TRBJ2-2; possible D gene TRBD2, 6 bases. Trimming left V 3 bases short and J 0 bases short, with 17 bases between. CDR1 is MGHDK and CDR2 is SYGVNS in the germline V gene. The CDR3 is made up of 18 amino acids. CDR3 protein: CASSELGHGGTNTGELFF. In DNA, the CDR3 is TGTGCCAGCAGTGAGTTGGGGCACGGAGGGACGAACACCGGGGAGCTGTTTTTT.

This rearrangement joins TRBV5-1 to TRBJ2-3, with D perhaps TRBD1 (6 bases). V gave up 3 bases and J gave up 2 bases, with 13 bases separating them. Germline V gene data show CDR1 as SGHRS and CDR2 as YFSETQ. This CDR3 is built from 15 residues. As DNA, the CDR3 is TGCGCCAGCAGCTCCCTAGGGACAACCACAGATACGCAGTATTTT. It encodes CASSSLGTTTDTQYF.

The rearrangement joins TRBV12-3 or TRBV12-4 to TRBJ2-7; D gene uncertain. The CDR3 totals 13 residues. The V and J ends lost 3 bases and 4 bases respectively, with 10 bases between them. CDR3 amino acids: CASSFLIGYEQYF. In DNA form, the CDR3 reads TGTGCCAGCAGTTTTTTGATAGGGTACGAGCAGTACTTC.

The gene calls are TRBV18 and TRBJ2-4; the D gene is possibly TRBD2 (6 bases). There are 15 residues in the CDR3. The V end lost 1 base, the J end lost 0 bases, and 7 bases lay between the germline ends. Germline V gene sequence: CDR1 KGHSH, CDR2 LQKENI. DNA for the CDR3: TGTGCCAGCTCACCACAGGGACTAGCCAAAAACATTCAGTACTTC. Translating gives CASSPQGLAKNIQYF.

The chain combines TRBV11-2 with TRBJ2-5; 10 positions agree with TRBD2. V lost 1 base, J lost 4 bases, and 3 bases stayed unmatched. The CDR3 is made up of 15 amino acids. Germline CDR1 is SGHAT and CDR2 is FQNNGV. This CDR3 reads CASSLGASGRETQYF. DNA of the CDR3: TGTGCCAGCAGCTTAGGAGCTAGCGGGAGAGAGACCCAGTACTTC.